This is a list of T cell receptor beta chains from one sample in a study of cytomegalovirus exposure and HLA in healthy donors. TCRdb's table, derived via immunoSEQ multiplex PCR, lists solely in-frame clones and lacks some. The sample includes about 110,000 clones, around 70% of them seen just once. Material for sequencing was PBMCs. The origin of the receptors is a man aged 35 to 55 in good health and CMV-seronegative. Each CDR3 is given with its conserved first and last residue. Fields, in order: V gene, D gene, clone size, J gene, CDR3 protein, CDR3 DNA. A D gene is named only where the DNA matches it firmly. The size of a clone is reported for some rows only, either as once, few or many, or as a class for expanded clones.

>TRBV11-2|.|.|TRBJ1-5
CASSRGGTSNQPQHF
TGTGCCAGCAGCCGAGGGGGAACGAGTAATCAGCCCCAGCATTTT
>TRBV7-2|.|.|TRBJ1-5
CASSPAGLGQPQHF
TGTGCCAGCAGCCCCGCAGGGTTGGGTCAGCCCCAGCATTTT
>TRBV7-9|TRBD2|.|TRBJ2-5
CASSLGGSGETQYF
TGTGCCAGCAGCCTAGGTGGTAGCGGGGAGACCCAGTACTTC
>TRBV6-4|TRBD2|.|TRBJ2-3
CASSALAGDADTQYF
TGTGCCAGCAGTGCACTAGCGGGAGATGCAGATACGCAGTATTTT
>TRBV15|.|.|TRBJ2-6
CATSRDVWAIPSSGANVLTF
TGTGCCACCAGCAGAGATGTTTGGGCGATTCCGAGCTCTGGGGCCAACGTCCTGACTTTC
>TRBV10-3|TRBD2|few|TRBJ2-1
CAISETRLAGGVYNEQFF
TGTGCCATCAGTGAGACCAGACTAGCGGGGGGCGTTTACAATGAGCAGTTCTTC
>TRBV5-1|.|.|TRBJ1-2
CASSLPVTGLKDYGYTF
TGCGCCAGCAGCTTGCCCGTCACAGGGCTAAAGGACTATGGCTACACCTTC
>TRBV7-2|TRBD1|.|TRBJ1-2
CASSSAPYRGRGYDGYTF
TGTGCCAGCAGCTCGGCTCCTTACAGGGGGCGCGGTTATGATGGCTACACCTTC
>TRBV7-2|TRBD1|.|TRBJ1-3
CATQQGIAGNTIYF
TGTGCCACCCAACAGGGGATAGCTGGAAACACCATATATTTT
>TRBV25-1|.|.|TRBJ2-1
CASSEWRASYNEQFF
TGTGCCAGCAGTGAATGGAGGGCCTCCTACAATGAGCAGTTCTTC
>TRBV19|TRBD1|.|TRBJ1-1
CASSSGDRGNTEAFF
TGTGCCAGTAGTTCCGGGGACAGGGGGAACACTGAAGCTTTCTTT
>TRBV5-6|.|.|TRBJ2-3
CASDVGWAPSTDTQYF
TGTGCCAGCGATGTTGGGTGGGCCCCGAGCACAGATACGCAGTATTTT
>TRBV15|.|.|TRBJ2-3
CATTSTDTQYF
TGTGCCACCACAAGCACAGATACGCAGTATTTT
>TRBV29-1|.|few|TRBJ2-5
CSVEAGFGETQYF
TGCAGCGTTGAAGCGGGGTTCGGGGAGACCCAGTACTTC
>TRBV5-6|.|.|TRBJ1-2
CASSLVEFYGYTF
TGTGCCAGCAGCTTGGTAGAATTCTATGGCTACACCTTC
>TRBV6-5|TRBD2|.|TRBJ2-5
CATGGGGGGTQYF
TGTGCCACCGGCGGGGGGGGTGGAGGGACCCAGTACTTC
>TRBV6-5|TRBD1|.|TRBJ2-7
CASSYSADRGYEQYF
TGTGCCAGCAGTTACTCCGCGGACAGGGGCTACGAGCAATACTTC
>TRBV18|TRBD1|.|TRBJ2-3
CASSLRTGGSSTDTQYF
TGTGCCAGCTCCCTCCGGACAGGGGGTTCTAGCACAGATACGCAGTATTTT
>TRBV7-2|.|.|TRBJ1-3
CASSFGHISGNTIYF
TGTGCCAGCAGCTTTGGACACATCTCTGGAAACACCATATATTTT
>TRBV6-5|.|.|TRBJ1-1
CASRLGHLNTEAFF
TGTGCCAGCAGGCTAGGACACCTCAACACTGAAGCTTTCTTT
>TRBV7-7|.|once|TRBJ2-5
CASSQGGTHQETQYF
TGTGCCAGCAGCCAAGGGGGTACTCACCAAGAGACCCAGTACTTC
>TRBV28|.|.|TRBJ1-1
CASISVNTEAFF
TGTGCCAGCATCAGTGTGAACACTGAAGCTTTCTTT
>TRBV19|.|once|TRBJ2-3
CASSIAAAPQEQYF
TGTGCCAGTAGTATAGCAGCGGCCCCCCAGGAGCAGTATTTT
>TRBV5-8|TRBD1|.|TRBJ2-4
CASSLVGQARILAKNIQYF
TGTGCCAGCAGCTTGGTCGGACAGGCCAGAATCCTAGCCAAAAACATTCAGTACTTC